This T cell receptor beta chain was identified during a study of OX40 agonist ivuxolimab in advanced cancers. Turning to the study itself: Patients receiving dose escalation had hepatocellular carcinoma, melanoma, renal cell or head and neck cancer. Males comprised roughly four fifths of the group, whose mean age was about 61 years (range 23 to 79). General study points: Some of the nonresponding patients also showed low levels of normalized T-cell clonal expansion. Doses of 0.1 to 3.0 mg/kg were accompanied by clonal expansion of CD4+ and CD8+ blood T cells by week 6.

With regard to this clone: Its matching antigen is unknown.

The repertoire was sequenced with immunoSEQ multiplex PCR; TCRdb's copy has only in-frame clones and lacks some. The sample has roughly 84,000 clones, roughly 80% seen once; the top ten hold 4% to 6%. The germline V gene encodes CDR1 LGHNT and CDR2 FRNRAP. Trimming took 7 bases from V and 4 from J; bases not matched to a gene: 11. The CDR3 totals 15 residues. The chain links TRBV12-5 to TRBJ1-2, with TRBD1 identical over 8 bases. The sequence came from an adult with an advanced solid tumor such as melanoma, head and neck, liver or kidney cancer. The starting material was CD4+ or CD8+ T cells sorted from blood, obtained in a trial of the OX40 agonist ivuxolimab. The CDR3 DNA sequence: TGTGCTAGTGCCCGGGAGACAGGGGCCCTCTATGGCTACACCTTC. Translating gives CASARETGALYGYTF.